This passage covers 22 T cell receptor beta chains from one sample sequenced in a study of OX40 agonist ivuxolimab in advanced cancers. The method behind the library was the immunoSEQ multiplex PCR assay. Here the immuneACCESS table is served through TCRdb, limited to in-frame sequences with V and J called. Missing clones are a known gap in these copies; in checked studies unresolved V genes cover under half, and the rest lacks a known reason. The sample table holds 50,000 to 65,000 clones, of which about 81% were seen once. The ten top clones hold 0.75% to 0.8% of the sample. The starting material was CD4+ or CD8+ T cells sorted from blood, obtained in a trial of the OX40 agonist ivuxolimab. The receptors come from an adult with an advanced solid tumor such as melanoma, head and neck, liver or kidney cancer.

This clone was observed a few times. The chain links TRBV4-1 to TRBJ1-1; no firm D call. This CDR3 contains 13 residues. Germline CDR1 MGHRA, CDR2 YSYEKL. V lost 2 bases to trimming and J lost 3 bases, with 7 bases between them. CDR3 sequence reads: CASSQWWDTEAFF. The CDR3 nucleotides read TGCGCCAGCAGCCAATGGTGGGACACTGAAGCTTTCTTT.

The chain employs TRBV6-1 and TRBJ2-7; 10 nucleotides agree with TRBD2. Losses at the gene ends were 2 bases for V and 0 bases for J; bases not matched to a gene: 13. Per germline, CDR1 MNHNS and CDR2 SASEGT. This CDR3 has 19 amino acids. DNA of the CDR3: TGTGCCAGCAGTGAACGACCCGGGGAAATAGCGGGGGGCTCCTACGAGCAGTACTTC. Translated, it gives CASSERPGEIAGGSYEQYF.

This clone has just one count. The chain uses TRBV5-1 and TRBJ2-1; tentative D call: TRBD1 (6 bases). Trimming cost V 1 base and J 7 bases, with 12 bases left between them. Per the germline V gene, CDR1 is SGHRS and CDR2 is YFSETQ. The CDR3 loop spans 14 amino acids. CDR3 sequence: CASSLKAGVNEQFF. Here the CDR3 DNA reads TGCGCCAGCAGCTTGAAAGCAGGGGTGAATGAGCAGTTCTTC.

The chain carries TRBV5-6 and TRBJ2-1, with 12 nucleotides matching TRBD2. Trimming cost V 3 bases and J 8 bases; bases outside gene matches: 6. Germline V gene lookup returns CDR1 SGHDT and CDR2 YYEEEE. The CDR3 contains 15 residues. CDR3 DNA: TGTGCCAGCAGCTCTCAAAGGACTAGCGGGGATGAGCAGTTCTTC. Protein: CASSSQRTSGDEQFF.

This clone was seen only a few times. The chain links TRBV7-3 to TRBJ2-5, with 7 bases identical to TRBD2. V trimming: 5 bases; J trimming: 1 base; junction bases outside the gene matches: 7. Per germline, CDR1 SGHTA and CDR2 FQGTGA. The CDR3 extends over 15 amino acids. CDR3 nucleotides: TGTGCCAGCAGCGCCGGAGCGGGGATCCAAGAGACCCAGTACTTC. This sequence encodes CASSAGAGIQETQYF.

The chain couples TRBV4-1 to TRBJ1-5; the D is unclear. V dropped 4 bases and J dropped 5 bases, with 9 bases sitting between them. The CDR3 is 13 amino acids. Per the germline V gene, CDR1 is MGHRA and CDR2 is YSYEKL. The CDR3 loop is CASSPSGDQPQHF. CDR3 in DNA: TGCGCCAGCAGCCCCTCGGGAGATCAGCCCCAGCATTTT.

The chain is built from TRBV6-6 and TRBJ2-2; 12 bases line up with TRBD2. The V gene's germline CDR1 is MNHNY and CDR2 SVGAGI (reference sequence). V was clipped by 8 bases and J by 5 bases; unmatched bases: 3. This CDR3 spans 14 amino acids. The CDR3 here is CASFTSGGTGELFF. CDR3 coding DNA: TGTGCCAGCTTTACTAGCGGGGGGACCGGGGAGCTGTTTTTT.

This chain connects TRBV28 to TRBJ2-1; 13 nucleotides match TRBD2. This CDR3 comprises 17 residues. Germline V gene sequence: CDR1 MDHEN, CDR2 SYDVKM. Trimming took 6 bases from V and 2 from J; bases not matched to a gene: 7. CDR3 sequence: CASRPTSGGITYNEQFF. CDR3 bases: TGTGCCAGCAGACCGACTAGCGGGGGGATTACCTACAATGAGCAGTTCTTC. The entire variable domain, with the rest obtained from reference TRBV28 and TRBJ2-1, is as follows: DVKVTQSSRYLVKRTGEKVFLECVQDMDHENMFWYRQDPGLGLRLIYFSYDVKMKEKGDIPEGYSVSREKKERFSLILESASTNQTSMYLCASRPTSGGITYNEQFFGPGTRLTVL.

The genes are TRBV10-3 and TRBJ1-5; tentative D call: TRBD1 (6 bases). V was clipped by 0 bases and J by 7 bases, with 7 bases between them. The length of the CDR3 is 13 residues. Germline CDR1 reads ENHRY; CDR2 reads SYGVKD. The CDR3 region is CAISESGAQPQHF. The DNA of the CDR3 is TGTGCCATCAGTGAGTCGGGGGCACAGCCCCAGCATTTT.

The chain is built from TRBV18 and TRBJ1-1; 9 positions match TRBD1. This CDR3 has 15 amino acids. The junction had 6 bases not matched to a gene; V was cut back by 2 bases and J by 5 bases. Germline CDR1 reads KGHSH; CDR2 reads LQKENI. DNA of the CDR3: TGTGCCAGCTCACCAAATGGACAGGGGATAACTGAAGCTTTCTTT. Residues: CASSPNGQGITEAFF.

CDR3: CASRDRSWDTQYF. The CDR3 DNA follows: TGTGCCAGCAGGGACAGGAGTTGGGATACGCAGTATTTT. The chain recombines TRBV6-6 with TRBJ2-3; 7 bases are a match to TRBD1. CDR3 length equals 13 residues. The V and J ends lost 6 bases and 6 bases, in that order; junction bases with no gene match: 6. The V gene's germline CDR1 is MNHNY and CDR2 SVGAGI (reference sequence).

The chain is built from TRBV2 and TRBJ2-1; no definite D call. Between the trimmed V and J ends, which lost 5 bases and 6 bases, there was a span of 2 bases. This CDR3 has 10 amino acids. CDR1 and CDR2 from the germline V gene are SNHLY and FYNNEI. The CDR3 sequence is CASSINEQFF. DNA for the CDR3: TGTGCCAGCAGTATCAATGAGCAGTTCTTC. The full variable domain, completed using reference TRBV2 and TRBJ2-1, is EPEVTQTPSHQVTQMGQEVILRCVPISNHLYFYWYRQILGQKVEFLVSFYNNEISEKSEIFDDQFSVERPDGSNFTLKIRSTKLEDSAMYFCASSINEQFFGPGTRLTVL.

The V call is TRBV14, the J call TRBJ1-3, with a possible D match to TRBD1 (5 bases). Germline CDR1 is SGHDN and CDR2 is FVKESK. The CDR3 is 16 residues long. Trimming removed 1 base from V and 0 bases from J, with 10 bases in between. CDR3 in amino acids: CASSQGGRISGNTIYF. CDR3 DNA: TGTGCCAGCAGCCAAGGGGGACGGATCTCTGGAAACACCATATATTTT.

This clone turned up a few times. This chain joins TRBV6-1 and TRBJ2-5; maybe TRBD2 (6 bases). The CDR3 has 13 amino acids. V was clipped by 7 bases and J by 1 base, with 10 bases between them. Germline V gene sequence: CDR1 MNHNS, CDR2 SASEGT. The CDR3 bases are TGTGCCAGCACTCGGGGGTTCCAAGAGACCCAGTACTTC. Translation: CASTRGFQETQYF.

This clone was seen only a few times. The chain uses TRBV5-6 and TRBJ2-5, with D maybe TRBD1 (5 bases). The V and J ends lost 0 bases and 2 bases respectively, with 17 bases between them. Germline assignment: CDR1 SGHDT and CDR2 YYEEEE. CDR3 size: 17 residues. The chain's CDR3 is CASSLAQGPDTQETQYF. For the CDR3, the DNA is TGTGCCAGCAGCTTGGCGCAGGGTCCCGACACACAAGAGACCCAGTACTTC.

V gene TRBV5-4 combines with J gene TRBJ2-3; 11 positions agree with TRBD2. CDR1 and CDR2 (germline): SGHNT, YYREEE (reference sequence). The CDR3 has 19 residues. With 0 bases clipped from V and 2 bases from J, the junction kept 11 bases outside the gene matches. The CDR3 loop is CASSLGLAGGTLLTDTQYF. In DNA form, the CDR3 reads TGTGCCAGCAGCTTGGGGCTAGCGGGGGGCACTCTCCTCACAGATACGCAGTATTTT. Filled out from reference TRBV5-4 and TRBJ2-3, the complete variable domain reads ETGVTQSPTHLIKTRGQQVTLRCSSQSGHNTVSWYQQALGQGPQFIFQYYREEENGRGNFPPRFSGLQFPNYSSELNVNALELDDSALYLCASSLGLAGGTLLTDTQYFGPGTRLTVL.

The rearrangement joins TRBV28 to TRBJ1-2; D gene ambiguous. Trimming left V 6 bases short and J 5 bases short, with 16 bases between. The germline V gene encodes CDR1 MDHEN and CDR2 SYDVKM. This CDR3 contains 14 residues. The CDR3 nucleotides read TGTGCCAGCAGGGGCGTCAACCCCCCTTATGGCTACACCTTC. The encoded protein is CASRGVNPPYGYTF.

The chain joins TRBV5-1 to TRBJ2-7; 9 bases match TRBD1. The CDR3 loop spans 14 amino acids. With 2 bases clipped from V and 7 bases from J, the junction kept 7 bases outside the gene matches. The germline V gene encodes CDR1 SGHRS and CDR2 YFSETQ. CDR3 nucleotide sequence: TGCGCCAGCAGCTTAGGACAGGGGACTCAGGAGCAGTACTTC. Its translation: CASSLGQGTQEQYF.

The chain is built from TRBV12-5 and TRBJ2-1; a weak D match, TRBD2 (5 bases). This CDR3 has 14 residues. Trimming cost V 8 bases and J 0 bases, with 11 bases left between them. Per germline, CDR1 LGHNT and CDR2 FRNRAP. CDR3 protein: CASQRTSSYNEQFF. CDR3 sequence (DNA): TGTGCTAGTCAAAGAACTAGCTCCTACAATGAGCAGTTCTTC.

The V and J genes are TRBV6-5 and TRBJ2-2; D call uncertain. This CDR3 spans 12 amino acids. Trimming took off 11 bases at V and 2 bases at J, with 9 bases between the two ends. The germline V gene has CDR1 MNHEY and CDR2 SVGAGI. The CDR3 DNA reads TGTGCCGTTCGGCCTAACACCGGGGAGCTGTTTTTT. This encodes CAVRPNTGELFF.

The chain uses TRBV27 and TRBJ1-1, with D tentatively TRBD1 (6 bases). CDR1 is MNHEY and CDR2 is SMNVEV in the germline V gene (reference sequence). This CDR3 comprises 15 residues. Trimming took off 2 bases at V and 4 bases at J, with 14 bases between the two ends. CDR3: CASSLGPGVGTEAFF. The CDR3 DNA reads as TGTGCCAGCAGTTTAGGGCCAGGGGTGGGCACTGAAGCTTTCTTT.

The V gene is TRBV6-1, the J gene TRBJ1-5, with D tentatively TRBD1 (6 bases). Per the germline V gene, CDR1 is MNHNS and CDR2 is SASEGT. The CDR3 has 16 amino acids. V was cut by 2 bases and J by 4 bases, with 15 bases left in between. This CDR3 reads CASSERQPGANQPQHF. The CDR3 DNA is TGTGCCAGCAGTGAACGGCAACCAGGGGCTAATCAGCCCCAGCATTTT.